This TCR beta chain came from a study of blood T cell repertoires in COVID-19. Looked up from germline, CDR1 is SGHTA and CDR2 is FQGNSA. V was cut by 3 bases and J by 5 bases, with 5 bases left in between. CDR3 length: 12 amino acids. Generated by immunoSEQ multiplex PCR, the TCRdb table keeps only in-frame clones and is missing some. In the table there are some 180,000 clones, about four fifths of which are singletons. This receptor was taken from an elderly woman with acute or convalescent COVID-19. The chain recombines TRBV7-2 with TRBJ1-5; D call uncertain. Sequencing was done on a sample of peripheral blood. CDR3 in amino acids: CASSFPDQPQHF. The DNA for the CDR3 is TGTGCCAGCAGCTTCCCGGATCAGCCCCAGCATTTT.